The following is a T cell receptor (beta chain) sequence with its context. The data were taken from a study of T cell responses to AZD1222 COVID-19 vaccine. Sequencing used immunoSEQ multiplex PCR; TCRdb keeps in-frame clones, though not all of them. The table lists roughly 120,000 clones, more than 85% of them singletons, with roughly 10% in the top ten. The CDR3 runs 15 residues. The trim removed 4 bases at V and 5 bases at J, leaving 7 bases unmatched. This specimen was peripheral blood, taken on day 0 of AZD1222 vaccination. The rearrangement links TRBV5-7 to TRBJ2-7; 12 bases are shared with TRBD2. TRBV5-7 is an open reading frame whose function is uncertain. This TCR came from an adult in good health. The CDR3: CASSGASGRANEQYF. The CDR3 bases are TGTGCCAGCAGCGGTGCTAGCGGGAGGGCCAACGAGCAGTACTTC.